This T cell receptor beta chain was retrieved from a study of blood T cell repertoires in COVID-19. Study summary: Some COVID-19 samples were acute and others convalescent; all came from the United States, Italy and Spain. T cells, B-cell-depleted T cells, or PBMCs provided the cDNA or gDNA that served as material.

Between the trimmed V and J ends, which lost 5 bases and 4 bases, there was a span of 17 bases. CDR1 is MNHEY, CDR2 SMNVEV, per germline (reference sequence). The CDR3 totals 15 residues. Study processing details: Reference gene primers were amplified, and this amplification served to estimate nucleated cell counts. The table came from immunoSEQ multiplex PCR; TCRdb's copy has only in-frame clones and leaves some out. V and J calls and clone size are as listed in that table; D and trimming were resolved from the DNA. This table has roughly 250,000 clones, nearly 90% appearing once. The TCR comes from a middle-aged woman who had recovered from COVID-19. This sequence joins TRBV27 and TRBJ1-2; D might be TRBD1 (6 bases). Sequencing was done on a sample of peripheral blood. CDR3 sequence (DNA): TGTGCCAGCAGTCGGAACAGGGACGAGACCTATGGCTACACCTTC. It encodes CASSRNRDETYGYTF.